This T cell receptor beta chain derives from a study of cytotoxic CD8 clonotypes in ibrutinib-treated CLL. Method: immunoSEQ multiplex PCR; TCRdb's copy keeps in-frame clones and lacks some. Of about 39,000 clones listed, 68% are singletons. Study results and limitations: Sustained-remission and progressing patients had unequal sampling times.

Trimming removed 1 base from V and 4 bases from J, with 14 bases in between. This CDR3 contains 15 residues. CDR1 SGHNT and CDR2 YENEEA come from the germline V gene. A word on this clone: Antigen: not known.

The rearrangement uses TRBV11-3 and TRBJ2-7; no definite D call. This clonotype was obtained from a human donor with chronic lymphocytic leukemia. The material was PBMCs, obtained at disease progression, from a patient treated with ibrutinib. CDR3 nucleotides: TGTGCCAGCAGCTTAGCAGAGCCGCTAGAGTACGAGCAGTACTTC. Amino acid sequence: CASSLAEPLEYEQYF.